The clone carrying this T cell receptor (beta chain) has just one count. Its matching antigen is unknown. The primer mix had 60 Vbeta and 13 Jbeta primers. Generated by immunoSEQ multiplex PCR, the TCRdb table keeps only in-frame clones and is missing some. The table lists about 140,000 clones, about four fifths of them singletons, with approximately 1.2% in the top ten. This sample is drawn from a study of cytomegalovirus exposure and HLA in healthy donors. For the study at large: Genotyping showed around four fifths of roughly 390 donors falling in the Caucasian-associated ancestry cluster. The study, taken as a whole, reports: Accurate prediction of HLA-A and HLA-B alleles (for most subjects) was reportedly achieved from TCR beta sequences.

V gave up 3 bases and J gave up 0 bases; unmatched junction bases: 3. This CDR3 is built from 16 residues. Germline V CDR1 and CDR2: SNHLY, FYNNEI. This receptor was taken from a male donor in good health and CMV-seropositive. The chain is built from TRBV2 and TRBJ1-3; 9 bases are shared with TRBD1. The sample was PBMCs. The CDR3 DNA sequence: TGTGCCAGCAGTGACGTGGACAGGGGCTCTGGAAACACCATATATTTT. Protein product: CASSDVDRGSGNTIYF.